This T cell receptor (beta chain) was identified during a study of T cells in Graves' hyperthyroidism and ophthalmopathy. Study-level points and caveats: Within blood appeared most thyroid clonotypes that had expanded above 0.001. Ophthalmopathy cases were set apart from stable hyperthyroidism by a 13 V-J model.

Stable Graves' hyperthyroidism meant no ophthalmopathy progression within 18 months. It was uncontrolled infection, other autoimmune disease, pregnancy or lactation that excluded patients. The source material, RNA transcripts, was used to amplify TCR beta CDR3 regions. During a first-round RT-PCR of the TCR CDR3, the HTBI primer set was used. TCRdb passed the multiplex PCR reads through MiXCR, listing each CDR3 protein once. Here the sample spans about 540,000 distinct CDR3 sequences, 35% to 55% being singletons. Trimming left V 4 bases short and J 7 bases short, with 17 bases between. The CDR3 covers 16 residues. Germline CDR1 reads LGHDT; CDR2 reads YNNKEL (reference sequence). This clonotype was detected many times. Its antigen is not known.

This chain links TRBV3-1 with TRBJ1-6; no clear D. Sequenced input: peripheral blood or thyroid tissue (not recorded which). The sequence came from a woman aged 18-35 years with Graves' hyperthyroidism. The CDR3 bases are TGTGCCAGCAGCCCCTCTTATCGCGGCTTAAATTCACCCCTCCACTTT. This codes for CASSPSYRGLNSPLHF.